These 20 T cell receptor beta chains were sequenced from one sample in a study of glioma-infiltrating T cells after dendritic cell vaccination. Sample time point: after dendritic cell vaccination, including at tumor progression/relapse. The assay was immunoSEQ multiplex PCR, and TCRdb's table has in-frame clones only and misses some. The profile covers approximately 93,000 clones, with around 84% appearing a single time and about 8.5% taken by the ten largest. This specimen was blood, taken after dendritic cell vaccination. The receptors originated from a human donor with glioblastoma.

The gene calls are TRBV7-3 and TRBJ2-3, with 7 bases fitting TRBD2. The V segment lost 1 base and the J segment 3 bases; nucleotides outside the gene matches: 4. The CDR3 is made up of 15 amino acids. Per the germline V gene, CDR1 is SGHTA and CDR2 is FQGTGA. The CDR3 DNA sequence: TGTGCCAGCAGCTTAAAAGCGGGGTGGACAGATACGCAGTATTTT. Protein: CASSLKAGWTDTQYF.

The V gene is TRBV19, the J gene TRBJ1-5, with a tentative D call TRBD1 (5 bases). Trimming left V 10 bases short and J 2 bases short, with 18 bases between. Germline-derived CDR1 and CDR2 are LNHDA and SQIVND (reference sequence). This CDR3 spans 15 amino acids. The DNA for the CDR3 is TGTGCCACCAGGGAGGGGAAGGGTCGCAATCAGCCCCAGCATTTT. Protein sequence: CATREGKGRNQPQHF.

V gene TRBV6-5 combines with J gene TRBJ2-7; TRBD1 is a possible D gene (5 bases). Germline V gives CDR1 MNHEY, CDR2 SVGAGI. V shed 7 bases and J shed 2 bases, with 9 bases lying between them. This CDR3 is built from 12 residues. The DNA for the CDR3 is TGTGCCAGCACCGACAGAGCCTACGAGCAGTACTTC. This gives the protein CASTDRAYEQYF.

The J gene is TRBJ1-2, the V gene TRBV5-6; 9 nucleotides agree with TRBD1. CDR1 SGHDT and CDR2 YYEEEE come from the germline V gene. The V and J ends lost 4 bases and 6 bases, in that order; junction bases with no gene match: 7. The CDR3 has 14 residues. The CDR3 DNA reads TGTGCCAGCAGCGGCACACAGGGGGCGCATGGCTACACCTTC. Protein product: CASSGTQGAHGYTF.

This chain joins TRBV9 and TRBJ2-1, with D uncertain. Deletions cut 0 bases from V and 0 bases from J, with 7 bases between. The CDR3 consists of 15 residues. Germline-derived CDR1 and CDR2 are SGDLS and YYNGEE. As DNA, the CDR3 is TGTGCCAGCAGCGTAGGAGGTTTCTCCTACAATGAGCAGTTCTTC. Translating it yields CASSVGGFSYNEQFF.

V gene TRBV18 combines with J gene TRBJ1-2; 11 bases fit TRBD1. CDR1 KGHSH and CDR2 LQKENI come from the germline V gene. V shed 1 base and J 0 bases; nucleotides not matched to a gene: 7. This CDR3 has 18 amino acids. CDR3 bases: TGTGCCAGCTCACCACTCGGACAGGGGGCGGACTCTAACTATGGCTACACCTTC. It specifies CASSPLGQGADSNYGYTF.

This clone was found a few times. The chain combines TRBV28 with TRBJ1-5; D remains unclear. Germline CDR1 and CDR2: MDHEN and SYDVKM. Trimming took off 3 bases at V and 0 bases at J, with 12 bases between the two ends. This CDR3 region has 16 residues. As DNA, the CDR3 is TGTGCCAGCAGTTTGATGAGTTCTTTTAGCAATCAGCCCCAGCATTTT. This gives the protein CASSLMSSFSNQPQHF.

The chain uses TRBV6-4 and TRBJ2-3; 7 bases fit TRBD2. The J segment lost 1 base and the V segment lost 11 bases, leaving 9 bases of the junction unmatched. Germline V lookup: CDR1 MRHNA, CDR2 SNTAGT. The CDR3 extends over 14 amino acids. CDR3 nucleotide sequence: TGTGCCTCTTCCGCGGGGGATGGCACAGATACGCAGTATTTT. This translates into CASSAGDGTDTQYF.

This rearrangement joins TRBV7-2 to TRBJ2-5, with 14 bases aligning to TRBD2. Per the germline V gene, CDR1 is SGHTA and CDR2 is FQGNSA. The V gene end was trimmed by 5 bases and the J gene end by 2 bases; junction bases not matched to a gene: 7. CDR3 length: 17 amino acids. In DNA form, the CDR3 reads TGTGCCAGCAGCACCAAAGGACTAGCGGGGGGACAAGAGACCCAGTACTTC. This codes for CASSTKGLAGGQETQYF.

V usage is TRBV27 and J usage is TRBJ2-7; TRBD2 aligns across 11 bases. J was trimmed by 7 bases and V by 4 bases; bases with no gene match: 9. The CDR3 spans 15 residues. CDR1 is MNHEY and CDR2 is SMNVEV in the germline V gene (reference sequence). In DNA, the CDR3 is TGTGCCAGCAGTTCCCTACTAGCGGGAGCCGTTGAGCAGTACTTC. Translating gives CASSSLLAGAVEQYF.

The rearrangement links TRBV5-1 to TRBJ2-7; 7 bases agree with TRBD2. Germline CDR1 SGHRS, CDR2 YFSETQ. The V gene end was trimmed by 4 bases and the J gene end by 5 bases; junction bases not matched to a gene: 15. There are 16 residues in the CDR3. The CDR3: CASSPGGDPLLDEQYF. CDR3 coding DNA: TGCGCCAGCAGCCCTGGGGGGGATCCACTCCTAGACGAGCAGTACTTC.

V gene TRBV23-1 combines with J gene TRBJ2-7, with TRBD2 matching over 11 bases. TRBV23-1 is treated as an ORF (open reading frame) with a function not yet certain. The J segment lost 5 bases and the V segment lost 8 bases, leaving 17 bases of the junction unmatched. This CDR3 has 17 residues. This CDR3 reads CASLFPGGSGGVHEQYF. CDR3 nucleotide sequence: TGCGCCAGCCTCTTTCCCGGGGGTAGCGGGGGGGTTCACGAGCAGTACTTC.

This rearrangement joins TRBV9 to TRBJ2-6; 7 nucleotides match TRBD1. Per germline, CDR1 SGDLS and CDR2 YYNGEE. The CDR3 is 18 amino acids. The junction had 11 bases not matched to a gene; V was cut back by 3 bases and J by 2 bases. The CDR3 DNA reads TGTGCCAGCAGCGACCGACAGGGAACCTCCCCTGGGGCCAACGTCCTGACTTTC. This translates into CASSDRQGTSPGANVLTF. Variable domain in full (rest from reference TRBV9 and TRBJ2-6): DSGVTQTPKHLITATGQRVTLRCSPRSGDLSVYWYQQSLDQGLQFLIQYYNGEERAKGNILERFSAQQFPDLHSELNLSSLELGDSALYFCASSDRQGTSPGANVLTFGAGSRLTVL.

The chain links TRBV2 to TRBJ2-2; D is perhaps TRBD1 (5 bases). Germline values: CDR1 SNHLY, CDR2 FYNNEI. The CDR3 spans 13 residues. Trimming removed 3 bases from V and 7 bases from J, with 9 bases in between. The CDR3 loop is CASSDRDNGELFF. CDR3 coding DNA: TGTGCCAGCAGTGACAGGGATAACGGGGAGCTGTTTTTT.

V usage is TRBV11-2 and J usage is TRBJ2-7, with TRBD2 identical over 12 bases. Germline CDR1 and CDR2: SGHAT and FQNNGV. The V segment lost 5 bases and the J segment 2 bases; nucleotides outside the gene matches: 4. This CDR3 has 15 amino acids. CDR3 in amino acids: CASSGGLAGTYEQYF. The CDR3 DNA sequence: TGTGCCAGCAGCGGTGGACTAGCGGGGACCTACGAGCAGTACTTC.

The CDR3 DNA reads TGCGCCAGCAGCCTCCAAAGCAGAGCGGCGGGAGGGCTCCAAGAGACCCAGTACTTC. Its protein is CASSLQSRAAGGLQETQYF. V gene TRBV4-1 combines with J gene TRBJ2-5; TRBD2 agrees at 9 bases. Germline-derived CDR1 and CDR2 are MGHRA and YSYEKL. This CDR3 comprises 19 residues. Trimming took 4 bases from V and 1 from J; bases not matched to a gene: 16.

This chain uses TRBV19 with TRBJ1-6; 8 nucleotides line up with TRBD1. The germline V gene encodes CDR1 LNHDA and CDR2 SQIVND (reference sequence). Germline trimming cut 6 bases from V and 8 bases from J; bases unmatched to any gene: 9. The CDR3 is 15 amino acids. This CDR3 reads CASRRQGYGDSPLHF. CDR3 DNA: TGTGCCAGTAGAAGACAGGGGTATGGTGATTCACCCCTCCACTTT. Supplemented by reference TRBV19 and TRBJ1-6, the full variable domain reads DGGITQSPKYLFRKEGQNVTLSCEQNLNHDAMYWYRQDPGQGLRLIYYSQIVNDFQKGDIAEGYSVSREKKESFPLTVTSAQKNPTAFYLCASRRQGYGDSPLHFGNGTRLTVT.

The chain employs TRBV28 and TRBJ2-3; D is perhaps TRBD1 (7 bases). V lost 1 base, J lost 0 bases, and 14 bases lay in between. Germline V gene sequence: CDR1 MDHEN, CDR2 SYDVKM. This CDR3 region has 17 residues. CDR3 nucleotide sequence: TGTGCCAGCAGTTTATACGGAGGGGGCGTGAGCACAGATACGCAGTATTTT. This gives the protein CASSLYGGGVSTDTQYF.

CDR3: CSVEGRGADRGSSRTIYF. DNA for the CDR3: TGCAGCGTTGAAGGAAGGGGCGCAGACAGGGGGTCTAGTCGAACCATATATTTT. This sequence joins TRBV29-1 and TRBJ1-3, with 9 bases aligning to TRBD1. Germline V gene sequence: CDR1 SQVTM, CDR2 ANQGSEA. V lost 1 base to trimming and J lost 10 bases; unmatched junction nucleotides: 20. CDR3 size: 18 residues.

The J gene is TRBJ2-5, the V gene TRBV7-3; 16 nucleotides match TRBD2. This CDR3 comprises 15 residues. Germline V CDR1 and CDR2: SGHTA, FQGTGA. The trim removed 4 bases at V and 10 bases at J, leaving 6 bases unmatched. The CDR3 DNA sequence: TGTGCCAGCAGCTCCTCCGGGACTAGCGGGGGGGGCCAGTACTTC. This translates into CASSSSGTSGGGQYF.